Listed here is a single TCR beta chain. Trimming at V came to 6 bases and at J to 2 bases, leaving 8 bases not matched to a gene. The CDR3 runs 14 residues. The germline V gene has CDR1 SGHKS and CDR2 YYEKEE (reference sequence). This record comes from a study of blood T cell repertoires in COVID-19. On the study more broadly: COVID-19 samples from acute and convalescent phases originated in the United States, Italy and Spain. From T cells, B-cell-depleted T cells, or PBMCs came the material, which was cDNA or gDNA.

In the authors' workflow: Using reference gene primer amplification, nucleated cell counts were estimated. Clones were read by immunoSEQ multiplex PCR, and TCRdb kept only the in-frame ones, dropping some. From that table come the V and J calls and clone size; the DNA was used to work out D and trimming. The table lists a few hundred thousand clones, 70% to 90% of them singletons. The gene calls are TRBV5-5 and TRBJ2-7, with 7 bases aligning to TRBD1. The source of this sequence is a woman aged 25 to 39 who had recovered from COVID-19. Material: peripheral blood. The CDR3: CASTTGLGTYEQYF. CDR3 DNA: TGTGCCAGCACGACAGGGCTCGGGACCTACGAGCAGTACTTC.